This T cell receptor (beta chain) was recorded in a study of technical replicates of blood from several donors. Trimming pared 3 bases from V and 3 bases from J, leaving 17 bases between. Germline loops: CDR1 MNHNY, CDR2 SVGAGI (reference sequence). This CDR3 comprises 16 residues. The protocol was immunoSEQ multiplex PCR, while the TCRdb copy is restricted to in-frame clones and leaves out a portion. The repertoire holds tens of thousands of clones, with 90% to 95% as singletons. This clone was detected only once. The sequenced sample consisted of T cells isolated from PBMCs. The source is a human donor in good health. J is TRBJ1-2 and V is TRBV6-6, with D possibly being TRBD1 (5 bases). CDR3 protein: CASSYVQGWSDYGYTF. The CDR3 DNA follows: TGTGCCAGCAGTTATGTCCAGGGCTGGTCGGACTATGGCTACACCTTC.